This entry lists 13 T cell receptor beta chains sequenced from one sample in a study of CD8 T cells in ankylosing spondylitis. TCRdb re-derived calls from the 5' RACE reads in MiXCR, one entry per CDR3 protein. The table has roughly 180,000 distinct CDR3 sequences, about 13% seen once. Sequenced material: blood, either unsorted or a sorted T cell fraction (not recorded which). Receptors originate from a male donor with ankylosing spondylitis or in good health (not recorded which).

This clonotype appeared a few times. The rearrangement joins TRBV12-3 or TRBV12-4 to TRBJ1-2, with D unresolved. The ends were cut back, 3 bases at V and 7 bases at J, with 9 bases in the middle. The CDR3 runs to 12 residues. The CDR3 sequence: CASSFEGSGYTF. CDR3 DNA sequence: TGTGCCAGCAGTTTCGAGGGATCTGGCTACACCTTC.

The chain joins TRBV24-1 to TRBJ2-1; tentative D call: TRBD1 (6 bases). Looked up from germline, CDR1 is KGHDR and CDR2 is SFDVKD. The V end lost 1 base, the J end lost 9 bases, and 9 bases lay between the germline ends. The CDR3 covers 13 residues. As DNA, the CDR3 is TGTGCCACCAGTGATTTTAGAGGGGGTGAGCAGTTCTTC. Amino acid sequence: CATSDFRGGEQFF.

This clonotype was seen a handful of times. The rearrangement links TRBV14 to TRBJ2-7; D unresolved. From germline, CDR1 is SGHDN and CDR2 FVKESK. The CDR3 covers 16 residues. V was pared by 0 bases and J by 4 bases, with 16 bases between. The CDR3 sequence is CASSQDGGVSPYEQYF. CDR3 DNA sequence: TGTGCCAGCAGCCAAGATGGTGGGGTTTCTCCTTACGAGCAGTACTTC. Full variable domain (remainder filled in from reference TRBV14 and TRBJ2-7): EAGVTQFPSHSVIEKGQTVTLRCDPISGHDNLYWYRRVMGKEIKFLLHFVKESKQDESGMPNNRFLAERTGGTYSTLKVQPAELEDSGVYFCASSQDGGVSPYEQYFGPGTRLTVT.

This chain links TRBV4-1 with TRBJ2-7; D is perhaps TRBD1 (6 bases). The CDR3 consists of 13 residues. V was shortened by 1 base and J by 5 bases, with 9 bases between the two germline ends. The germline gives CDR1 MGHRA, CDR2 YSYEKL. The CDR3 DNA sequence: TGCGCCAGCAGCCAAGCAACAGGGCACGAGCAGTACTTC. This codes for CASSQATGHEQYF.

The rearrangement uses TRBV7-2 and TRBJ2-1; 9 bases align to TRBD1. The germline CDR1 and CDR2 sequences are SGHTA and FQGNSA. The CDR3 length is 16 residues. V was clipped by 5 bases and J by 6 bases; unmatched bases: 11. CDR3 region: CASSPVGQGYPNEQFF. The CDR3 region has the DNA TGTGCCAGCAGCCCCGTGGGACAGGGATACCCCAATGAGCAGTTCTTC.

This clonotype turned up a few times. CDR3 region: CASSPNPGTSYREELFF. Here the CDR3 DNA reads TGTGCCAGCAGTCCTAATCCCGGGACTAGCTACAGAGAGGAGCTGTTTTTT. The gene calls are TRBV27 and TRBJ2-2; 9 bases line up with TRBD2. The CDR3 is 17 amino acids. The germline gives CDR1 MNHEY, CDR2 SMNVEV (reference sequence). V shed 5 bases, J shed 10 bases, and the junction held 17 bases outside the gene matches.

In its sample, this clonotype was seen a few times. The chain links TRBV27 to TRBJ2-7; D ambiguous. Between the trimmed V and J ends, which lost 4 bases and 0 bases, there was a span of 10 bases. Germline V gene data show CDR1 as MNHEY and CDR2 as SMNVEV (reference sequence). This CDR3 has 14 amino acids. The CDR3 region has the DNA TGTGCCAGCAGTTCATATCGGTTCTCCTACGAGCAGTACTTC. Its protein is CASSSYRFSYEQYF.

This clonotype was seen more than once but under ten times. The J gene is TRBJ2-1, the V gene TRBV19; D is possibly TRBD1 or TRBD2 (5 bases each). Germline CDR1 is LNHDA and CDR2 is SQIVND (reference sequence). This CDR3 has 16 residues. V dropped 3 bases and J dropped 0 bases, with 12 bases sitting between them. The DNA of the CDR3 is TGTGCCAGTAGTATGGGGGTCCTAAGCTCCTACAATGAGCAGTTCTTC. Protein: CASSMGVLSSYNEQFF.

This clonotype was counted between two and nine times. The chain recombines TRBV5-5 with TRBJ2-7, with 7 positions matching TRBD1. There are 14 residues in the CDR3. From germline, CDR1 is SGHKS and CDR2 YYEKEE (reference sequence). V trimming: 4 bases; J trimming: 4 bases; junction bases outside the gene matches: 8. CDR3 amino acids: CASSRQDRVYEQYF. The CDR3 nucleotides read TGTGCCAGCAGCCGCCAAGACAGGGTGTACGAGCAGTACTTC.

This chain connects TRBV27 to TRBJ2-1; TRBD2 agrees at 7 bases. V lost 2 bases, J lost 0 bases, and 7 bases stayed unmatched. This CDR3 has 17 residues. CDR1 MNHEY and CDR2 SMNVEV come from the germline V gene (reference sequence). CDR3 in DNA: TGTGCCAGCAGTTTAGGGGACGCGGGAGTCTCCTACAATGAGCAGTTCTTC. The encoded protein is CASSLGDAGVSYNEQFF.

The chain joins TRBV11-2 to TRBJ2-5, with D perhaps given as TRBD1 or TRBD2 (7 bases each). Germline CDR1 is SGHAT and CDR2 is FQNNGV. Trimming pared 5 bases from V and 5 bases from J, leaving 21 bases between. CDR3 length: 16 amino acids. CDR3 in amino acids: CASSPGGLGGWETQYF. CDR3 bases: TGTGCCAGCAGCCCAGGGGGACTCGGGGGGTGGGAGACCCAGTACTTC.

This clonotype occurred a few times. The chain joins TRBV6-5 to TRBJ2-1; 9 bases map to TRBD2. Trimming cost V 4 bases and J 1 base; bases outside gene matches: 11. CDR1 is MNHEY, CDR2 SVGAGI, per germline. This CDR3 is built from 18 residues. For the CDR3, the DNA is TGTGCCAGCAGTTCCCCTATGGTGGCGGGAGGGTCCTACAATGAGCAGTTCTTC. It yields the protein CASSSPMVAGGSYNEQFF.

The chain is built from TRBV7-9 and TRBJ2-1, with 11 bases matching TRBD2. The length of the CDR3 is 17 residues. Germline trimming cut 5 bases from V and 2 bases from J; bases unmatched to any gene: 8. Germline V CDR1 and CDR2: SEHNR, FQNEAQ (reference sequence). CDR3 in amino acids: CASSETSGILPYNEQFF. The CDR3 DNA reads TGTGCCAGCAGCGAGACTAGCGGGATTCTGCCCTACAATGAGCAGTTCTTC.